This T cell receptor (beta chain) was identified during a study of cytomegalovirus exposure and HLA in healthy donors. The PCR employed 60 Vbeta primers together with 13 Jbeta primers. Some clones are missing from TCRdb's copy, which holds only in-frame ones; the method was immunoSEQ multiplex PCR. The sample consists of 95,000 to 150,000 clones, 75% of them appearing once. Trimming cost V 4 bases and J 2 bases, with 10 bases left between them. Germline CDR1 is WSHSY and CDR2 is SAAADI. There are 14 residues in the CDR3. This clone was counted a few times. The antigen is undetermined. Findings and limits, study-wide: By HLA locus, TCR association rates varied in a later analysis, with DRB1 showing the most and HLA-C the fewest.

This sequence joins TRBV10-2 and TRBJ2-3, with TRBD2 as a possible D gene (6 bases). The sequencing input was PBMCs. This TCR derives from a woman in her 50s in good health and CMV-seronegative. CDR3: CASSAAGTTDTQYF. The CDR3 DNA is TGCGCCAGCAGTGCGGCGGGGACCACAGATACGCAGTATTTT.